These 28 T cell receptor beta chains were all obtained from the same sample, sequenced in a study of shared clonotypes between healthy human individuals (dated by TCRdb to 2020 to 2022). The library came from the immunoSEQ multiplex PCR assay. TCRdb obtained this table from immuneACCESS and retained in-frame rearrangements with V and J assigned. These tables miss some clones; where compared with another copy, unresolved V genes account for less than half of the shortfall, and the remainder is unexplained. Recorded for this sample are about 1 million clones; about 74% of them occurred a single time. The ten most abundant clones make up approximately 1.5% of the sample. Material for sequencing was memory CD4+ T cells sorted from blood. The cell subset or site label here, explained by the study, means: CD45RA-negative fraction. The receptors here all came from a man between 18 and 29 years old in good health.

This clone was recorded a few times. The rearrangement uses TRBV5-4 and TRBJ1-1; TRBD1 might be the D (5 bases). Germline V lookup: CDR1 SGHNT, CDR2 YYREEE (reference sequence). V was pared by 0 bases and J by 1 base, with 7 bases between. The CDR3 runs to 14 residues. The CDR3 protein is CASSLEGTNTEAFF. In DNA form, the CDR3 reads TGTGCCAGCAGCTTGGAAGGGACGAACACTGAAGCTTTCTTT.

This chain connects TRBV5-1 to TRBJ2-3; 11 nucleotides line up with TRBD2. Germline values: CDR1 SGHRS, CDR2 YFSETQ. After removal of 6 bases from V and 5 bases from J, the junction contained 11 bases not matched to a gene. The CDR3 has 16 amino acids. CDR3 nucleotide sequence: TGCGCCAGCAATCCTGTACTAGCGGGGGCGGTAGATACGCAGTATTTT. This codes for CASNPVLAGAVDTQYF.

There are many counts of this clone. CDR3 nucleotide sequence: TGTGCCACCTTAAGGACAGGAGCCAATAATTCACCCCTCCACTTT. Translating gives CATLRTGANNSPLHF. This chain joins TRBV6-1 and TRBJ1-6; 7 bases map to TRBD1. The ends lost 10 bases at V and 5 bases at J; junction bases unmatched: 11. CDR1 is MNHNS, CDR2 SASEGT, per germline. There are 15 residues in the CDR3.

The chain employs TRBV19 and TRBJ1-5; possibly TRBD1 for D (6 bases). CDR1 is LNHDA, CDR2 SQIVND, per germline (reference sequence). V was clipped by 1 base and J by 3 bases, with 13 bases between them. CDR3 length: 16 amino acids. CDR3 sequence reads: CASSIVGQGINQPQHF. The CDR3 nucleotides are TGTGCCAGTAGTATAGTAGGCCAGGGGATCAATCAGCCCCAGCATTTT.

In its sample, this clone was seen many times. This chain links TRBV5-5 with TRBJ2-2; maybe TRBD2 (6 bases). This CDR3 is built from 18 residues. With 3 bases removed from V and 5 bases from J, the gap between germline ends came to 23 bases. Per the germline V gene, CDR1 is SGHKS and CDR2 is YYEKEE (reference sequence). The CDR3: CASSSQLRTTRGTGELFF. The CDR3 DNA reads as TGTGCCAGCAGCTCGCAGCTACGGACTACTAGGGGAACCGGGGAGCTGTTTTTT.

The J gene is TRBJ2-1, the V gene TRBV4-3; D call uncertain. The germline gives CDR1 LGHNA, CDR2 YSLEER. Trimming pared 1 base from V and 2 bases from J, leaving 12 bases between. This CDR3 is built from 16 residues. The CDR3 sequence: CASSQGRRETYNEQFF. Written as DNA, the CDR3 is TGCGCCAGCAGCCAAGGAAGACGCGAAACCTACAATGAGCAGTTCTTC.

This clone was counted once. CDR3 protein: CASSLSQQPQHF. The CDR3 region has the DNA TGTGCCAGCAGCTTGTCGCAGCAGCCCCAGCATTTT. The chain employs TRBV7-9 and TRBJ1-5; the D is unclear. The CDR3 runs to 12 residues. CDR1 is SEHNR, CDR2 FQNEAQ, per germline (reference sequence). V lost 3 bases to trimming and J lost 7 bases, with 7 bases between them.

This clone was seen once. The chain joins TRBV5-4 to TRBJ2-1; D is unresolved. The CDR3 has 18 residues. Trimming stripped 0 bases from V and 0 bases from J, with 16 bases between. Germline CDR1 is SGHNT and CDR2 is YYREEE (reference sequence). CDR3 bases: TGTGCCAGCAGCTTGGCCTCATCAGTACTTCGCTCCTACAATGAGCAGTTCTTC. Translating it yields CASSLASSVLRSYNEQFF.

This clone showed up just a few times. The gene calls are TRBV18 and TRBJ1-2, with D unclear. The CDR3 has 13 residues. CDR1 is KGHSH and CDR2 is LQKENI in the germline V gene. V lost 2 bases and J 2 bases, leaving 6 bases between the germline ends. This CDR3 reads CASSPEQNYGYTF. In DNA, the CDR3 is TGTGCCAGCTCACCAGAACAGAACTATGGCTACACCTTC. Using reference TRBV18 and TRBJ1-2 for the parts outside the CDR3, the full variable domain is NAGVMQNPRHLVRRRGQEARLRCSPMKGHSHVYWYRQLPEEGLKFMVYLQKENIIDESGMPKERFSAEFPKEGPSILRIQQVVRGDSAAYFCASSPEQNYGYTFGSGTRLTVV.

This chain links TRBV9 with TRBJ1-2; 7 bases map to TRBD1. CDR1 is SGDLS, CDR2 YYNGEE, per germline. V trimming: 2 bases; J trimming: 6 bases; junction bases outside the gene matches: 4. The CDR3 length is 13 residues. The CDR3 spells CASSVDRDDGYTF. For the CDR3, the DNA is TGTGCCAGCAGCGTTGACAGGGACGATGGCTACACCTTC.

The chain has TRBV29-1 and TRBJ2-7; 14 nucleotides align to TRBD2. The trim removed 7 bases at V and 6 bases at J, leaving 5 bases unmatched. CDR1 is SQVTM and CDR2 is ANQGSEA in the germline V gene. This CDR3 is built from 13 residues. The CDR3 sequence: CSAGTSGGSEQYF. CDR3 sequence (DNA): TGCAGCGCAGGGACTAGCGGGGGTTCCGAGCAGTACTTC.

The chain's CDR3 is CASSPGGSGYEQFF. CDR3 nucleotides: TGTGCCAGCAGTCCCGGTGGTAGCGGCTATGAGCAGTTCTTC. The gene calls are TRBV6-6 and TRBJ2-1; TRBD2 might be the D (6 bases). This CDR3 spans 14 amino acids. Germline V CDR1 and CDR2: MNHNY, SVGAGI (reference sequence). The V gene lost 5 bases and the J gene lost 8 bases, with 16 bases spanning the gap.

On this clone itself: A much larger clone lies a single base off, so this may be a read error. Within the sample, other DNA sequences also encode this same CDR3. This chain joins TRBV27 and TRBJ1-2; the match to TRBD1 covers 9 bases. The CDR3 spans 14 residues. With V trimmed by 6 bases and J by 2 bases, 4 bases remained unmatched. From germline, CDR1 is MNHEY and CDR2 SMNVEV (reference sequence). The CDR3 DNA reads as TGTGCCAGCAGCCTCGGACAGGGGAACTATGGCTACACCTTC. Translation gives CASSLGQGNYGYTF.

Worth noting for this clone: The same CDR3 arises from other DNA sequences in this sample as well. The chain recombines TRBV27 with TRBJ2-7, with TRBD2 matching over 8 bases. V shed 6 bases and J 2 bases; nucleotides not matched to a gene: 3. CDR3 length equals 13 residues. Looked up from germline, CDR1 is MNHEY and CDR2 is SMNVEV (reference sequence). In DNA, the CDR3 is TGTGCCAGCAGCCCGGGACTAGCCTACGAGCAGTACTTC. It encodes CASSPGLAYEQYF.

This chain uses TRBV4-3 with TRBJ1-1, with D perhaps matching TRBD1 (5 bases). There are 13 residues in the CDR3. Germline values: CDR1 LGHNA, CDR2 YSLEER. V dropped 8 bases and J dropped 1 base, with 11 bases sitting between them. This CDR3 reads CASALQENTEAFF. The CDR3 DNA follows: TGCGCCAGCGCCCTACAGGAGAACACTGAAGCTTTCTTT.

The chain has TRBV2 and TRBJ1-2; D remains ambiguous. In germline, CDR1 is SNHLY, CDR2 FYNNEI. There are 13 residues in the CDR3. V gave up 3 bases and J gave up 7 bases, with 12 bases separating them. CDR3 loop: CASSDTAGGGYTF. Here the CDR3 DNA reads TGTGCCAGCAGTGATACGGCAGGCGGTGGCTACACCTTC.

The chain couples TRBV25-1 to TRBJ1-5, with D uncertain. V gave up 4 bases and J gave up 5 bases, with 15 bases separating them. The CDR3 covers 15 residues. Germline CDR1 is MGHDK and CDR2 is SYGVNS. CDR3 in amino acids: CASSGIPWGYQPQHF. CDR3 sequence (DNA): TGTGCCAGCAGTGGAATCCCTTGGGGTTATCAGCCCCAGCATTTT.

The table lists this clone with many counts. The V call is TRBV19, the J call TRBJ2-7; D call uncertain. The germline gives CDR1 LNHDA, CDR2 SQIVND (reference sequence). Trimming cost V 6 bases and J 2 bases, with 23 bases left between them. The CDR3 consists of 17 residues. The CDR3 loop is CASSDQAGGVSTYEQYF. The CDR3 region has the DNA TGTGCCAGTAGCGACCAGGCTGGTGGGGTCTCCACCTACGAGCAGTACTTC.

Concerning this clone itself: In the same sample, other DNA sequences code for this CDR3. The rearrangement links TRBV18 to TRBJ1-2, with a possible D match to TRBD1 (6 bases). Germline V gene sequence: CDR1 KGHSH, CDR2 LQKENI. V was trimmed by 2 bases and J by 5 bases, leaving 9 bases between them. The CDR3 loop spans 13 amino acids. This CDR3 is CASSPGGGYGYTF. The CDR3 bases are TGTGCCAGCTCACCAGGGGGCGGGTATGGCTACACCTTC.

The chain recombines TRBV18 with TRBJ2-2, with 10 bases identical to TRBD2. The V segment lost 2 bases and the J segment 4 bases; nucleotides outside the gene matches: 7. This CDR3 region has 17 residues. The germline V gene encodes CDR1 KGHSH and CDR2 LQKENI. The DNA for the CDR3 is TGTGCCAGCTCACCAACCGCCAGGACTAGCGGCACCGGGGAGCTGTTTTTT. As protein: CASSPTARTSGTGELFF. The whole variable domain, filled in from reference TRBV18 and TRBJ2-2, reads NAGVMQNPRHLVRRRGQEARLRCSPMKGHSHVYWYRQLPEEGLKFMVYLQKENIIDESGMPKERFSAEFPKEGPSILRIQQVVRGDSAAYFCASSPTARTSGTGELFFGEGSRLTVL.

The chain uses TRBV6-5 and TRBJ2-1; D may be TRBD1 (6 bases). The V end lost 5 bases, the J end lost 3 bases, and 11 bases lay between the germline ends. The length of the CDR3 is 14 residues. Germline CDR1 is MNHEY and CDR2 is SVGAGI. The CDR3 here is CASSIGQNYNEQFF. Written as DNA, the CDR3 is TGTGCCAGCAGTATCGGACAGAACTACAATGAGCAGTTCTTC.

Concerning this clone: Other DNA sequences in the same sample also yield this CDR3. This chain uses TRBV7-2 with TRBJ2-7; 10 positions agree with TRBD2. V lost 5 bases, J lost 2 bases, and 3 bases stayed unmatched. Germline V gene data show CDR1 as SGHTA and CDR2 as FQGNSA. The length of the CDR3 is 14 residues. The CDR3 protein is CASSPSGRAYEQYF. The CDR3 DNA reads TGTGCCAGCAGCCCGAGCGGGAGGGCCTACGAGCAGTACTTC.

Points on this clone: Since a much larger clone is just one base distant, this may be a read error. The chain is built from TRBV11-3 and TRBJ2-5, with a possible D match to TRBD1 (6 bases). The CDR3 length is 13 residues. Germline V gene data show CDR1 as SGHNT and CDR2 as YENEEA. Trimming cost V 4 bases and J 1 base, with 7 bases left between them. The CDR3 nucleotides read TGTGCCAGCAGCTACAGGGTCCAAGAGACCCAGTACTTC. Translation gives CASSYRVQETQYF.

The rearrangement links TRBV5-6 to TRBJ1-3; TRBD1 is a possible D gene (5 bases). Germline-derived CDR1 and CDR2 are SGHDT and YYEEEE. The CDR3 has 17 residues. V was clipped by 4 bases and J by 1 base, with 18 bases between them. The CDR3 sequence is CASSPTLGPSSGNTIYF. CDR3 nucleotides: TGTGCCAGCAGCCCCACTTTGGGGCCAAGTTCTGGAAACACCATATATTTT.

This rearrangement joins TRBV2 to TRBJ2-7, with D hard to call. Deletions cut 4 bases from V and 1 base from J, with 8 bases between. Looked up from germline, CDR1 is SNHLY and CDR2 is FYNNEI. The length of the CDR3 is 13 residues. The CDR3 bases are TGTGCCAGCAGTGCCCAGAGATCCTACGAGCAGTACTTC. Translating gives CASSAQRSYEQYF.

The chain combines TRBV29-1 with TRBJ2-7; the D gene could be TRBD1 or TRBD2 (5 bases each). Trimming removed 2 bases from V and 3 bases from J, with 17 bases in between. The CDR3 runs to 15 residues. Germline CDR1 is SQVTM and CDR2 is ANQGSEA. The CDR3 DNA is TGCAGCGTTGAACGCCCCGGGACGGCGATCTACGAGCAGTACTTC. Protein: CSVERPGTAIYEQYF.

This clone was seen more than once but under ten times. The chain couples TRBV7-2 to TRBJ2-7, with TRBD2 as a possible D gene (6 bases). Germline CDR1 reads SGHTA; CDR2 reads FQGNSA. The CDR3 totals 12 residues. Trimming pared 5 bases from V and 10 bases from J, leaving 15 bases between. The CDR3 sequence: CASSRDFLPQYF. The CDR3 coding sequence is TGTGCCAGCAGCAGGGACTTTCTTCCCCAGTACTTC.

There are a few counts of this clone. This chain connects TRBV6-1 to TRBJ1-2; 8 positions match TRBD1. The trim removed 6 bases at V and 2 bases at J, leaving 5 bases unmatched. The CDR3 is 14 residues long. Germline V gene data show CDR1 as MNHNS and CDR2 as SASEGT. This CDR3 is CASRGQEINYGYTF. CDR3 in DNA: TGTGCCAGCAGGGGACAGGAGATAAACTATGGCTACACCTTC.